This is a list of T cell receptor beta chains from one sample in a study of blood T cells in healthy people across ages. TCRdb re-derived calls from the 5' RACE reads in MiXCR, one entry per CDR3 protein. The repertoire holds more than 1,400,000 distinct CDR3 sequences, with around 39% as singletons. The sample was blood. Receptors were obtained from a young woman in good health. Each CDR3 is given with its conserved first and last residue. The D gene is left open where the match is weak. Where a row states a size, it is once, few, many or the class of an expanded clone; other rows omit it.

>NA|TRBJ2-1|TRBD2|TRBV11-1
CASSLGLAGGYEQFF
TGTGCCAGCAGCTTGGGACTAGCGGGAGGGTATGAGCAGTTCTTC
>few|TRBJ2-5|TRBD1|TRBV20-1
CSAVLDRDQETQYF
TGCAGTGCTGTACTGGACAGGGACCAAGAGACCCAGTACTTC
>few|TRBJ1-1|NA|TRBV10-3
CAISESRGMNTEAFF
TGTGCCATCAGTGAGTCACGGGGTATGAACACTGAAGCTTTCTTT
>few|TRBJ1-2|NA|TRBV5-1
CASSVPNVYGYTF
TGCGCCAGCAGCGTGCCCAACGTCTATGGCTACACCTTC
>NA|TRBJ2-4|TRBD2|TRBV9
CASRASGGAGNIQYF
TGTGCCAGCAGGGCTAGCGGGGGGGCCGGAAACATTCAGTACTTC
>many|TRBJ2-7|NA|TRBV10-3
CAISDRAYEQYF
TGTGCCATCAGTGACAGGGCCTACGAGCAGTACTTC
>NA|TRBJ1-5|TRBD1|TRBV27
CASSADRVNQPQHF
TGTGCCAGCAGTGCAGACAGGGTAAATCAGCCCCAGCATTTT
>NA|TRBJ1-1|NA|TRBV7-9
CASNPRDGTEAFF
TGTGCCAGCAACCCCAGGGACGGCACTGAAGCTTTCTTT
>NA|TRBJ2-7|NA|TRBV4-2
CASSQGAPEQYF
TGTGCCAGCAGCCAAGGTGCCCCCGAGCAGTACTTC
>few|TRBJ2-3|NA|TRBV9
CASSERSSTDTQYF
TGTGCCAGCAGCGAAAGAAGTAGCACAGATACGCAGTATTTT
>few|TRBJ1-2|TRBD1|TRBV2
CASTGGFLTNYGYTF
TGTGCCAGCACAGGGGGTTTCCTGACTAACTATGGCTACACCTTC
>NA|TRBJ2-3|NA|TRBV6-5
CASSYLGSTGTQYF
TGTGCCAGCAGTTACTTGGGAAGCACAGGTACGCAGTATTTT
>few|TRBJ2-7|NA|TRBV7-9
CASSSPWHSYEQYF
TGTGCCAGCAGCTCCCCATGGCACTCCTACGAGCAGTACTTC
>NA|TRBJ2-2|NA|TRBV7-2
CASSLFDRWTGELFF
TGTGCCAGCAGCTTATTTGATAGGTGGACCGGGGAGCTGTTTTTT
>NA|TRBJ2-5|TRBD1|TRBV29-1
CGGLQGVRTETQYF
TGCGGTGGGCTACAGGGGGTGCGCACAGAGACCCAGTACTTC
>many|TRBJ1-6|NA|TRBV10-3
CAIRADNSPLHF
TGTGCCATCAGGGCTGACAATTCACCCCTCCACTTT
>NA|TRBJ2-7|NA|TRBV10-3
CATAQESYRDEQYF
TGTGCCACAGCTCAGGAGTCCTATAGGGACGAGCAGTACTTC
>NA|TRBJ2-7|TRBD1|TRBV14
CASSHTGGSEQYF
TGTGCCAGCAGCCATACAGGGGGATCCGAGCAGTACTTC
>NA|TRBJ2-5|NA|TRBV7-8
CASSLQTSQETQYF
TGTGCCAGCAGCCTCCAAACGTCCCAAGAGACCCAGTACTTC
>few|TRBJ2-5|NA|TRBV9
CASSVESGETQYF
TGTGCCAGCAGCGTAGAGAGCGGGGAGACCCAGTACTTC
>few|TRBJ2-1|NA|TRBV7-8
CASSLGRPPTYNEQFF
TGTGCCAGCAGCTTAGGGCGGCCGCCAACCTACAATGAGCAGTTCTTC
>NA|TRBJ1-5|TRBD1|TRBV15
CATSRDWDRGPFSYQPQHF
TGTGCCACCAGCAGAGATTGGGACAGGGGACCCTTTTCCTATCAGCCCCAGCATTTT
>NA|TRBJ2-1|TRBD2|TRBV2
CASYPGTSVTNEQFF
TGTGCCAGCTACCCCGGGACTAGCGTTACCAATGAGCAGTTCTTC
>NA|TRBJ2-7|TRBD2|TRBV12-3/TRBV12-4
CASTPGRGRGYEQYF
TGTGCCAGCACTCCCGGTCGCGGGAGGGGCTACGAGCAGTACTTC
>once|TRBJ2-3|NA|TRBV6-5
CASTLGGGRADTQYF
TGTGCCAGCACCCTAGGGGGGGGGAGAGCAGATACGCAGTATTTT
>NA|TRBJ1-1|NA|TRBV29-1
CSVEDGSGEYTEAFF
TGCAGCGTTGAAGATGGTTCAGGGGAGTACACTGAAGCTTTCTTT
>NA|TRBJ2-1|TRBD2|TRBV7-9
CASSSLRLADNEQFF
TGTGCCAGCAGCTCCTTAAGACTAGCGGACAATGAGCAGTTCTTC
>NA|TRBJ2-7|NA|TRBV29-1
CSVDGGPSSYEQYF
TGCAGCGTTGATGGGGGGCCCAGCTCCTACGAGCAGTACTTC
>NA|TRBJ2-7|TRBD2|TRBV11-2
CASSPRLASGSSYEQYF
TGTGCCAGCAGCCCGCGCCTCGCTAGCGGGAGCTCCTACGAGCAGTACTTC
>NA|TRBJ2-3|NA|TRBV5-1
CAGSFGGATDTQYF
TGCGCCGGCAGCTTTGGGGGGGCCACAGATACGCAGTATTTT
>few|TRBJ1-2|TRBD1|TRBV20-1
CSAGGRGTGVYGYTF
TGCAGTGCTGGGGGCCGAGGGACAGGGGTCTATGGCTACACCTTC
>NA|TRBJ1-3|NA|TRBV29-1
CSVEYSGNTIYF
TGCAGCGTTGAGTACTCTGGAAACACCATATATTTT
>NA|TRBJ2-5|NA|TRBV4-2
CASSQDSPSVETQYF
TGTGCCAGCAGCCAAGATTCCCCTAGCGTCGAGACCCAGTACTTC
>NA|TRBJ2-3|NA|TRBV9
CASSGDGGRDTQYF
TGTGCCAGCAGCGGAGATGGCGGAAGAGATACGCAGTATTTT
>NA|TRBJ1-1|NA|TRBV12-3/TRBV12-4
CASSFFPGEDLSEAFF
TGTGCCAGCAGTTTTTTCCCTGGGGAAGATCTATCTGAAGCTTTCTTT
>NA|TRBJ1-5|NA|TRBV2
CASSDTSGWAQHF
TGTGCCAGCAGCGATACGTCAGGGTGGGCCCAGCATTTT
>NA|TRBJ1-1|NA|TRBV4-2
CASSQWGAGNTEAFF
TGTGCCAGCAGCCAGTGGGGCGCGGGGAACACTGAAGCTTTCTTT
>NA|TRBJ1-6|NA|TRBV27
CASSLKPYNSPLHF
TGTGCCAGCAGTCTGAAACCTTATAATTCACCCCTCCACTTT
>few|TRBJ2-7|TRBD2|TRBV7-2
CASSYEAGIITADEQYF
TGTGCCAGCAGCTATGAAGCGGGGATAATAACGGCGGACGAGCAGTACTTC
>NA|TRBJ2-7|NA|TRBV20-1
CSARESSLYEQYF
TGCAGTGCTAGAGAATCTAGCCTATACGAGCAGTACTTC
>NA|TRBJ2-7|NA|TRBV4-1
CASSQESSRTYEQYF
TGCGCCAGCAGCCAAGAAAGTAGTCGGACCTACGAGCAGTACTTC
>few|TRBJ2-7|TRBD1|TRBV7-9
CASSLGSTGTGSYNEQYF
TGTGCCAGCAGCTTAGGATCAACCGGGACAGGCTCCTACAATGAGCAGTACTTC
>NA|TRBJ1-1|TRBD1|TRBV19
CASHQGGEEAFF
TGTGCCTCGCACCAGGGGGGAGAGGAAGCTTTCTTT
>few|TRBJ2-5|TRBD1|TRBV4-1
CASSQFGQGGIETQYF
TGCGCCAGCAGCCAATTTGGACAGGGGGGGATTGAGACCCAGTACTTC
>NA|TRBJ1-1|TRBD1|TRBV12-3/TRBV12-4
CASSAPGQGTEAFF
TGTGCCAGCAGTGCCCCGGGACAGGGCACTGAAGCTTTCTTT